The source of this TCR beta chain is a study of shared clonotypes between healthy human individuals. 200 to 250 ng DNA, around 30,000 T cell genomes, went into each sorted-subset replicate PCR. Generated by immunoSEQ multiplex PCR, the TCRdb table keeps only in-frame clones and is missing some. The table has roughly 550,000 clones, roughly 96% seen once. Trimming stripped 5 bases from V and 0 bases from J, with 11 bases between. The CDR3 contains 16 residues. Germline loops: CDR1 SNHLY, CDR2 FYNNEI. Only CD45RO-negative cells positively selected for CCR7 counted as naive CD8 cells, so terminally differentiated effector memory CD45RA+ cells were excluded.

The sample was naive CD8+ T cells sorted from blood. The sequence was obtained from a woman in her twenties or thirties in good health. The rearrangement uses TRBV2 and TRBJ2-6; D may be TRBD2 (5 bases). The CDR3 protein is CASSIGGYSGANVLTF. CDR3 DNA sequence: TGTGCCAGCAGTATTGGCGGGTACTCTGGGGCCAACGTCCTGACTTTC.